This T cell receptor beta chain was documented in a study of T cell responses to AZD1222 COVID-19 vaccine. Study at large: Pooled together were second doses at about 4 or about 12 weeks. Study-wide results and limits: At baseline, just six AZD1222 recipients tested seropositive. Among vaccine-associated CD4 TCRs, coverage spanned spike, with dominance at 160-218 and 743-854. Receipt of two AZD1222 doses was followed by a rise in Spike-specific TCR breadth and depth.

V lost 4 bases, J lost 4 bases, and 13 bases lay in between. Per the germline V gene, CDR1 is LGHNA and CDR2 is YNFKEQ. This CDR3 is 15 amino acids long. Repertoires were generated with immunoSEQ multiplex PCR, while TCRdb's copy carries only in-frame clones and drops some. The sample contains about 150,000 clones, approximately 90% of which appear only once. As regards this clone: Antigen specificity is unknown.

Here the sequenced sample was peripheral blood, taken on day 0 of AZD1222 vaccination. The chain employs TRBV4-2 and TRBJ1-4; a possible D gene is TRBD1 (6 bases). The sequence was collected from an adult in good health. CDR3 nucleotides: TGTGCCAGCAGCCGATCAGGGGACATTAATGAAAAACTGTTTTTT. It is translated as CASSRSGDINEKLFF.